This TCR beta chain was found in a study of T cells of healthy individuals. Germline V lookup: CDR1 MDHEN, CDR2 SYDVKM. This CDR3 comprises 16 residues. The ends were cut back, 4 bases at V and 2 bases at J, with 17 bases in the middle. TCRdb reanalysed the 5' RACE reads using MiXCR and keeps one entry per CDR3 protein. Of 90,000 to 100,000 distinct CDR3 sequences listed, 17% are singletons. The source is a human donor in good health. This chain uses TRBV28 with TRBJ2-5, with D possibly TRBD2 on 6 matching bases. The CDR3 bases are TGTGCCAGCAGTTCCGTGCTGGGAGGTGGGCAAGAGACCCAGTACTTC. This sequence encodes CASSSVLGGGQETQYF.